This T cell receptor beta chain derives from a study of T cell responses to AZD1222 COVID-19 vaccine. The CDR3 consists of 13 residues. V was clipped by 4 bases and J by 4 bases; unmatched bases: 2. The germline gives CDR1 SGHKS, CDR2 YYEKEE (reference sequence). Using immunoSEQ multiplex PCR, the repertoire was profiled, and TCRdb retains in-frame clones only, with some absent. This table has over 75,000 clones, under 90% appearing once. General observations from the study: Nearly half of unique spike-specific TCRs reportedly avoided B.1.351 and B.1.1.7 mutated regions. Females made up more of the donors, who were largely white British, and clonal diversity may have come out too low.

Remarks on this clone: Its antigen is still unknown.

This chain connects TRBV5-5 to TRBJ2-5, with TRBD1 matching 9 bases. The specimen comprised peripheral blood, sampled on day 0 of AZD1222 vaccination. This receptor was identified in an adult in good health. CDR3 sequence reads: CASSPDRGETQYF. The CDR3 region has the DNA TGTGCCAGCAGCCCGGACAGGGGAGAGACCCAGTACTTC.